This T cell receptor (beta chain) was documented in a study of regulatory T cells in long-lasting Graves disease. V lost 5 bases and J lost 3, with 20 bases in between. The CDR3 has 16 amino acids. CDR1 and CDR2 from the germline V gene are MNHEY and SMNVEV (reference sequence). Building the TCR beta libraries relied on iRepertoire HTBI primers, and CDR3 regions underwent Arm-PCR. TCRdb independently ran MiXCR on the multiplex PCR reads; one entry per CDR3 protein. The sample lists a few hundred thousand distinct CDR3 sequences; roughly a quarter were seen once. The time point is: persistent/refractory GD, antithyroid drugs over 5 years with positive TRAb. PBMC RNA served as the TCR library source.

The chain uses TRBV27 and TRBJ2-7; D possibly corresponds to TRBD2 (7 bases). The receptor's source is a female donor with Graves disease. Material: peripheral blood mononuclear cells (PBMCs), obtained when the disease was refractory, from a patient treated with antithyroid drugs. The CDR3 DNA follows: TGTGCCAGCAGTCAGGGGCCGGGACTAAAGTACTACGAGCAGTACTTC. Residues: CASSQGPGLKYYEQYF.